This T cell receptor (beta chain) came from a study of cytomegalovirus exposure and HLA in healthy donors. V lost 3 bases, J lost 3 bases, and 6 bases lay in between. Per the germline V gene, CDR1 is SNHLY and CDR2 is FYNNEI. The CDR3 is 13 residues long. TCRdb keeps only in-frame clones here, not all; method: immunoSEQ multiplex PCR. The sample has 150,000 to 200,000 clones; 85% are singletons. Sequencing was performed on PBMCs. J is TRBJ1-5 and V is TRBV2; D not certain. The sequence was obtained from a man aged 18-30 years in good health and CMV-seropositive. The CDR3 reads CASSDSFNQPQHF. In DNA form, the CDR3 reads TGTGCCAGCAGTGACAGTTTCAATCAGCCCCAGCATTTT.